These T cell receptor beta chains were read from a single sample in a study of OX40 agonist ivuxolimab in advanced cancers. Sequencing was performed with immunoSEQ multiplex PCR; in TCRdb, only in-frame clones are kept and a portion is missing. Here the sample spans more than 15,000 clones, about 76% being singletons. The sample in question was CD4+ or CD8+ T cells sorted from blood, obtained in a trial of the OX40 agonist ivuxolimab. The source is an adult with an advanced solid tumor such as melanoma, head and neck, liver or kidney cancer. Each CDR3 is given with its conserved first and last residue. D genes are given only for firm matches. The size of a clone is reported for some rows only, either as once, few or many, or as a class for expanded clones.

TRBD2	TRBV7-6	17	-	TRBJ2-2	CASSTLAGAANTGELFF	TGTGCCAGCAGCACATTAGCGGGGGCCGCGAACACCGGGGAGCTGTTTTTT
-	TRBV10-3	13	few	TRBJ2-7	CAISQGLEYEQYF	TGTGCCATCAGTCAGGGTTTGGAGTACGAGCAGTACTTC
-	TRBV28	14	-	TRBJ1-2	CASRERWVGSGYTF	TGTGCCAGCAGGGAGAGGTGGGTAGGGAGCGGCTACACCTTC
-	TRBV5-6	16	-	TRBJ2-4	CASIERWGLDKNIQYF	TGTGCCAGCATCGAACGGTGGGGGTTGGACAAAAACATTCAGTACTTC
-	TRBV28	12	-	TRBJ2-3	CASSLWADTQYF	TGTGCCAGCAGTTTATGGGCAGATACGCAGTATTTT
-	TRBV6-1	15	-	TRBJ1-3	CASSEWRSLGNTIYF	TGTGCCAGCAGTGAATGGCGGTCGTTGGGAAACACCATATATTTT
-	TRBV5-1	15	-	TRBJ1-5	CASSPERAVNQPQHF	TGCGCCAGCAGCCCAGAGAGGGCCGTCAATCAGCCCCAGCATTTT
-	TRBV28	12	medium-sized	TRBJ1-5	CASSPSDRPQHF	TGTGCCAGCAGTCCGTCGGATCGGCCCCAGCATTTT
-	TRBV7-8	13	-	TRBJ1-4	CASSFLGGEKLFF	TGTGCCAGCAGCTTTCTGGGCGGTGAAAAACTGTTTTTT
TRBD2	TRBV5-6	16	-	TRBJ2-1	CASSPTSGSSYNEQFF	TGTGCCAGCAGCCCGACTAGCGGAAGCTCCTACAATGAGCAGTTCTTC
-	TRBV11-2	15	once	TRBJ2-7	CASSLAEWDTYEQYF	TGTGCCAGCAGCTTAGCTGAGTGGGACACCTACGAGCAGTACTTC
-	TRBV5-6	11	-	TRBJ2-7	CASSSRVEQYF	TGTGCCAGCAGCTCTAGGGTTGAGCAGTACTTC
-	TRBV27	13	-	TRBJ2-1	CASSFGEYNEQFF	TGTGCCAGCAGTTTTGGGGAGTACAATGAGCAGTTCTTC
-	TRBV5-6	15	-	TRBJ2-7	CASSLGAEFPYEQYF	TGTGCCAGCAGCTTGGGGGCAGAATTCCCCTACGAGCAGTACTTC
TRBD1	TRBV9	14	-	TRBJ2-7	CASSGTGGGYEQYF	TGTGCCAGCAGCGGGACAGGGGGCGGGTACGAGCAGTACTTC
-	TRBV6-1	15	few	TRBJ2-1	CASSELRGSYNEQFF	TGTGCCAGCAGTGAATTGAGGGGGTCATACAATGAGCAGTTCTTC
-	TRBV15	15	-	TRBJ2-5	CATSRDSPQGETQYF	TGTGCCACCAGCAGAGATTCCCCCCAAGGAGAGACCCAGTACTTC
-	TRBV27	13	-	TRBJ1-2	CASSKTGFYGYTF	TGTGCCAGCAGTAAGACGGGATTCTATGGCTACACCTTC
-	TRBV19	14	medium-sized	TRBJ2-1	CASSIDGDYNEQFF	TGTGCCAGTAGTATAGACGGGGACTACAATGAGCAGTTCTTC
-	TRBV15	13	once	TRBJ1-6	CATSRDTYSPLHF	TGTGCCACCAGCAGAGATACCTATTCACCCCTCCACTTT
-	TRBV5-6	13	few	TRBJ2-1	CASSLAGAHEQFF	TGTGCCAGCAGCTTAGCCGGGGCCCATGAGCAGTTCTTC
TRBD2	TRBV28	14	-	TRBJ2-1	CASRREDYYNEQFF	TGTGCCAGCAGGCGGGAGGATTACTACAATGAGCAGTTCTTC
TRBD1	TRBV4-3	16	-	TRBJ2-5	CASSQDGTGFQETQYF	TGCGCCAGCAGCCAAGACGGGACAGGCTTCCAAGAGACCCAGTACTTC
-	TRBV30	15	-	TRBJ2-5	CAWSVRSRGLETQYF	TGTGCCTGGAGTGTACGATCACGGGGGCTAGAGACCCAGTACTTC
TRBD1	TRBV4-2	13	once	TRBJ2-7	CASSQVTGTEQYF	TGTGCCAGCAGCCAAGTGACAGGGACCGAGCAGTACTTC
-	TRBV5-6	12	-	TRBJ1-1	CASSWGYTEAFF	TGTGCCAGCAGCTGGGGGTACACTGAAGCTTTCTTT
TRBD2	TRBV5-8	15	once	TRBJ2-3	CASSLTSGGTDTQYF	TGTGCCAGCAGCTTAACTAGCGGGGGCACAGATACGCAGTATTTT
-	TRBV27	17	-	TRBJ2-1	CASSPTIVGTDTNEQFF	TGTGCCAGCAGCCCTACGATCGTAGGCACCGATACCAATGAGCAGTTCTTC
TRBD1	TRBV27	15	-	TRBJ2-7	CASSPRTGSDYEQYF	TGTGCCAGCAGTCCCCGGACAGGGTCGGACTACGAGCAGTACTTC
TRBD2	TRBV7-9	18	-	TRBJ2-1	CASSLRGSTAGTSHEQFF	TGTGCCAGCAGCTTAAGGGGGTCAACCGCGGGGACTAGTCATGAGCAGTTCTTC
TRBD2	TRBV19	19	once	TRBJ2-2	CASSMGRLAGVVNTGELFF	TGTGCCAGTAGTATGGGGCGGCTAGCGGGGGTCGTGAACACCGGGGAGCTGTTTTTT